This entry lists 25 T cell receptor beta chains sequenced from one sample in a study of T-cell memory formation after mild COVID-19. In TCRdb, the 5' RACE reads were re-called with MiXCR into one record per CDR3 protein. The data contain roughly 400,000 distinct CDR3 sequences, about a sixth of them singletons. The specimen sequenced was PBMCs or a T cell subset sorted from them (not recorded which). Every receptor here comes from a man aged 18 to 29 who had mild COVID-19 (a few samples of this study predate the infection). Cell type and time point are not known.

Only a few counts were recorded for this clonotype. V usage is TRBV28 and J usage is TRBJ1-2; D is uncertain. The ends were cut back, 2 bases at V and 5 bases at J, with 6 bases in the middle. From germline, CDR1 is MDHEN and CDR2 SYDVKM. The CDR3 has 12 residues. The CDR3 region has the DNA TGTGCCAGCAGTTTAGAAGATTATGGCTACACCTTC. This gives the protein CASSLEDYGYTF.

The chain employs TRBV6-1 and TRBJ2-2, with 7 positions matching TRBD1. This CDR3 spans 13 amino acids. The trim removed 6 bases at V and 7 bases at J, leaving 5 bases unmatched. The germline gives CDR1 MNHNS, CDR2 SASEGT. DNA of the CDR3: TGTGCCAGCAGGCAGGGGGTAGTCGGGGAGCTGTTTTTT. Its translation is CASRQGVVGELFF.

This clonotype was seen many times. The chain recombines TRBV6-2 or TRBV6-3 with TRBJ2-1; no clear D gene. Trimming removed 4 bases at V and 0 bases at J, with 7 bases between. The CDR3 contains 14 residues. Germline-derived CDR1 and CDR2 are MNHEY and SVGEGT. CDR3 nucleotides: TGTGCCAGCAGTTTGCTCAGCTCCTACAATGAGCAGTTCTTC. Protein sequence: CASSLLSSYNEQFF.

This clonotype was picked up a small number of times. The chain is built from TRBV6-2 or TRBV6-3 and TRBJ1-5; D might be TRBD1 (6 bases). CDR1 and CDR2 from the germline V gene are MNHEY and SVGEGT. Deletions cut 5 bases from V and 3 bases from J, with 11 bases between. The CDR3 runs 14 residues. CDR3 in amino acids: CASSRTEVNQPQHF. In nucleotides, the CDR3 is TGTGCCAGCAGTAGGACAGAGGTCAATCAGCCCCAGCATTTT.

This clonotype showed up just a few times. The chain recombines TRBV27 with TRBJ1-6; tentative D call: TRBD1 (5 bases). CDR3 length: 16 residues. The V and J ends lost 4 bases and 7 bases respectively, with 17 bases between them. Germline V gives CDR1 MNHEY, CDR2 SMNVEV (reference sequence). CDR3 region: CASSSPPGGTNSPLHF. CDR3 nucleotides: TGTGCCAGCAGTTCTCCCCCGGGAGGGACCAATTCACCCCTCCACTTT.

The gene calls are TRBV29-1 and TRBJ1-5; D is ambiguous. Germline V gene sequence: CDR1 SQVTM, CDR2 ANQGSEA. The CDR3 is 13 residues long. The V and J ends lost 4 bases and 0 bases respectively, with 7 bases between them. The CDR3 sequence: CSVVVNSNQPQHF. DNA for the CDR3: TGCAGCGTTGTGGTCAATAGCAATCAGCCCCAGCATTTT. The complete variable domain, with remaining parts taken from reference TRBV29-1 and TRBJ1-5, reads SAVISQKPSRDICQRGTSLTIQCQVDSQVTMMFWYRQQPGQSLTLIATANQGSEATYESGFVIDKFPISRPNLTFSTLTVSNMSPEDSSIYLCSVVVNSNQPQHFGDGTRLSIL.

Only a few counts were recorded for this clonotype. This chain joins TRBV20-1 and TRBJ2-1; D ambiguous. Germline values: CDR1 DFQATT, CDR2 SNEGSKA (reference sequence). The CDR3 has 13 amino acids. Trimming left V 6 bases short and J 0 bases short, with 9 bases between. The CDR3 DNA reads TGCAGTGCGGAGTCTAGCTCCTACAATGAGCAGTTCTTC. Protein product: CSAESSSYNEQFF.

This clonotype was seen only a few times. The gene calls are TRBV11-2 and TRBJ2-1; 10 nucleotides align to TRBD2. CDR1 is SGHAT and CDR2 is FQNNGV in the germline V gene. V was pared by 3 bases and J by 5 bases, with 4 bases of the junction left unmatched. The CDR3 is 15 residues long. CDR3: CASSLTLAGDNEQFF. For the CDR3, the DNA is TGTGCCAGCAGCTTGACCCTAGCGGGGGACAATGAGCAGTTCTTC.

This clonotype appeared many times. J is TRBJ1-2 and V is TRBV5-6; TRBD1 agrees at 9 bases. The germline CDR1 and CDR2 sequences are SGHDT and YYEEEE. The ends lost 4 bases at V and 7 bases at J; junction bases unmatched: 8. The CDR3 covers 14 residues. The CDR3 nucleotides are TGTGCCAGCAGCAGATACTACAGGGGGCCTGGCTACACCTTC. Protein product: CASSRYYRGPGYTF.

This clonotype appeared a few times. The V call is TRBV12-3 or TRBV12-4, the J call TRBJ1-2; TRBD1 is a possible D gene (5 bases). The CDR3 sequence is 13 residues long. Trimming pared 4 bases from V and 4 bases from J, leaving 10 bases between. CDR3 nucleotide sequence: TGTGCCAGCAGTTGGGGACGGAGCTATGGCTACACCTTC. Translation: CASSWGRSYGYTF.

This clonotype was recorded a few times. The V and J genes are TRBV6-2 or TRBV6-3 and TRBJ2-5; D is perhaps TRBD1 or TRBD2 (5 bases each). Germline assignment: CDR1 MNHEY and CDR2 SVGEGT. This CDR3 has 11 residues. The V and J ends lost 2 bases and 12 bases respectively, with 10 bases between them. CDR3 nucleotide sequence: TGTGCCAGCAGTTACGGGACCTTGGAGTACTTC. Translation: CASSYGTLEYF.

The chain joins TRBV7-2 to TRBJ1-5, with 10 positions matching TRBD1. The length of the CDR3 is 15 residues. Germline loops: CDR1 SGHTA, CDR2 FQGNSA. The V and J ends lost 3 bases and 3 bases, in that order; junction bases with no gene match: 2. The CDR3 reads CASSLGTGDNQPQHF. The DNA for the CDR3 is TGTGCCAGCAGCTTGGGGACAGGGGACAATCAGCCCCAGCATTTT.

The chain recombines TRBV7-9 with TRBJ2-5; 7 bases line up with TRBD1. CDR1 and CDR2 from the germline V gene are SEHNR and FQNEAQ (reference sequence). This CDR3 contains 16 residues. V gave up 5 bases and J gave up 3 bases; unmatched junction bases: 12. This CDR3 is CASSPRIGQAEETQYF. Here the CDR3 DNA reads TGTGCCAGCAGCCCGCGGATAGGACAGGCCGAAGAGACCCAGTACTTC.

In this sample, this clonotype turned up a few times. The V call is TRBV20-1, the J call TRBJ2-1; D remains unclear. V lost 0 bases and J 4 bases, leaving 16 bases between the germline ends. Germline V gives CDR1 DFQATT, CDR2 SNEGSKA (reference sequence). The CDR3 has 16 residues. CDR3 region: CSAREFEAAPYNEQFF. The CDR3 DNA sequence: TGCAGTGCTAGAGAGTTCGAGGCGGCCCCGTACAATGAGCAGTTCTTC.

The chain employs TRBV25-1 and TRBJ1-1; D is ambiguous. The CDR3 covers 13 residues. CDR1 MGHDK and CDR2 SYGVNS come from the germline V gene. The V end was cut by 6 bases, the J end by 0 bases, with 8 bases between. The CDR3 sequence is CASREFMNTEAFF. The CDR3 region has the DNA TGTGCCAGCAGGGAGTTTATGAACACTGAAGCTTTCTTT.

V gene TRBV12-3 or TRBV12-4 combines with J gene TRBJ2-1; 10 bases align to TRBD2. The V gene end was trimmed by 3 bases and the J gene end by 9 bases; junction bases not matched to a gene: 14. CDR3 size: 17 residues. This CDR3 reads CASSLSTSGGASREQFF. CDR3 bases: TGTGCCAGCAGTTTGAGTACAAGCGGGGGGGCGAGTCGTGAGCAGTTCTTC.

This clonotype was detected a few times. The V gene is TRBV4-1, the J gene TRBJ2-7, with TRBD1 identical over 11 bases. Germline CDR1 and CDR2: MGHRA and YSYEKL. V was clipped by 4 bases and J by 5 bases; unmatched bases: 7. This CDR3 comprises 15 residues. This CDR3 is CASSPGQGAIHEQYF. The CDR3 DNA reads as TGCGCCAGCAGCCCCGGACAGGGGGCGATTCACGAGCAGTACTTC.

This clonotype came up many times. The chain has TRBV4-3 and TRBJ2-2; 7 bases align to TRBD1. The length of the CDR3 is 17 residues. Germline lookup yields CDR1 LGHNA and CDR2 YSLEER. V trimming: 0 bases; J trimming: 2 bases; junction bases outside the gene matches: 6. The CDR3 DNA is TGCGCCAGCAGCCAAGAGGATAGGACAGGAAACACCGGGGAGCTGTTTTTT. Amino acids: CASSQEDRTGNTGELFF.

In this sample, this clonotype turned up a few times. The V and J genes are TRBV28 and TRBJ1-2; D ambiguous. Germline V lookup: CDR1 MDHEN, CDR2 SYDVKM. This CDR3 has 15 residues. The V end was cut by 3 bases, the J end by 3 bases, with 14 bases between. The CDR3 reads CASSLGGLWDYGYTF. CDR3 DNA sequence: TGTGCCAGCAGTTTGGGAGGGTTGTGGGACTATGGCTACACCTTC.

The rearrangement uses TRBV4-3 and TRBJ1-2; D unclear. V was clipped by 4 bases and J by 8 bases, with 14 bases between them. CDR1 and CDR2 from the germline V gene are LGHNA and YSLEER. This CDR3 is 13 amino acids long. DNA for the CDR3: TGCGCCAGCAGCCTTCTAAGCGGGGAAGGCTACACCTTC. Encoded protein: CASSLLSGEGYTF.

The DNA for the CDR3 is TGTGCCAGCTCACAGACAGGGCGGTATGAGCAGTTCTTC. The encoded protein is CASSQTGRYEQFF. This chain links TRBV18 with TRBJ2-1, with 7 bases identical to TRBD1. This CDR3 is built from 13 residues. With 4 bases clipped from V and 8 bases from J, the junction kept 5 bases outside the gene matches. Germline values: CDR1 KGHSH, CDR2 LQKENI.

The V call is TRBV7-9, the J call TRBJ2-5, with TRBD2 as a possible D gene (6 bases). The CDR3 is 15 residues long. V was shortened by 5 bases and J by 2 bases, with 15 bases between the two germline ends. Germline V gives CDR1 SEHNR, CDR2 FQNEAQ (reference sequence). CDR3 protein: CASSPAGSGQETQYF. In nucleotides, the CDR3 is TGTGCCAGCAGCCCCGCCGGGAGCGGGCAAGAGACCCAGTACTTC.

The chain is built from TRBV12-3 or TRBV12-4 and TRBJ2-1, with 8 bases that match TRBD1. The CDR3 consists of 15 residues. V was pared by 3 bases and J by 7 bases, with 8 bases of the junction left unmatched. The CDR3 sequence is CASSFVTGVWNEQFF. The CDR3 DNA reads as TGTGCCAGCAGTTTCGTGACAGGGGTTTGGAATGAGCAGTTCTTC.

This clonotype was found once. V gene TRBV7-3 combines with J gene TRBJ2-2; maybe TRBD1 (6 bases). Germline CDR1 and CDR2: SGHTA and FQGTGA. The CDR3 is 14 amino acids. V lost 7 bases and J lost 7, with 16 bases in between. The CDR3 nucleotides read TGTGCCAGCACTTCCACAGGGACGGACGGGGAGCTGTTTTTT. This sequence encodes CASTSTGTDGELFF. Based on the CDR3 plus reference TRBV7-3 and TRBJ2-2, the full variable domain is GAGVSQTPSNKVTEKGKYVELRCDPISGHTALYWYRQSLGQGPEFLIYFQGTGAADDSGLPNDRFFAVRPEGSVSTLKIQRTERGDSAVYLCASTSTGTDGELFFGEGSRLTVL.

The chain joins TRBV7-6 to TRBJ2-1, with D perhaps matching TRBD1 (5 bases). The length of the CDR3 is 14 residues. Deletions cut 3 bases from V and 6 bases from J, with 12 bases between. Germline V lookup: CDR1 SGHVS, CDR2 FNYEAQ. CDR3 amino acids: CASSFGAVGNEQFF. The CDR3 bases are TGTGCCAGCAGCTTTGGGGCGGTAGGCAATGAGCAGTTCTTC.